This T cell receptor beta chain was sequenced in a study of CD8 T cells in Susac syndrome (dated by TCRdb to between 2017 and 2020). In terms of the full investigation: Whether CD8+ T cell activation and differentiation in Susac syndrome was antigen driven was tested using repertoire sequencing. Results and caveats for the whole study, not just this receptor: The study acknowledged that relatively few individuals were included in the TCR sequencing and HLA analysis.

Including the terminal cysteine and phenylalanine, the CDR3 comprises 15 residues. Just CDR3 DNA is preserved here, 45 bases in frame from base 1. CDR1 and CDR2, looked up from the germline V gene (reference sequence), are SEHNR and FQNEAQ. For this chain, trimming is 4 bases at the V end and 1 base at the J end, and the number of junction bases without a gene match is 2. RNA was extracted with the RNeasy kit and 0.5 to 1 ug was reverse transcribed using random hexamers. The immunoSEQ multiplex PCR assay, which covers 54 Vbeta and 13 Jbeta segments, was used to amplify TCR beta CDR3 regions. PCR amplification bias was corrected using a synthetic template baseline for primer optimization and computational correction. From the authors' description of their analysis: Reads were assigned to V, D and J genes according to IMGT and analyzed in immunoSEQ Analyzer, with only productive sequences retained. To calculate clonality, Shannon entropy was normalized by log2 of the number of productive unique sequences and then subtracted from one. For each patient and control, public and private clones were evaluated among the 100 most prevalent clones. A clone was defined as Susac-specific if it was absent from the healthy and MS cohorts, from around 960 published viral clones and from other ImmuneACCESS disease sequences. TCRdb cleaned the public reads at Q25 with fastp, built clones with MiXCR and kept in-frame beta chains. Entries that share a CDR3 protein sequence are merged under the most common genes and DNA. These V and J calls originate from TCRdb's pipeline instead of the authors' own analysis. Across this sample there are around 200,000 distinct CDR3 sequences, with more than 85% seen only once. 0.082% of the sample lies in the top ten.

Peripheral blood CD8+ and CD4+ T cells from healthy donors, Susac syndrome patients and multiple sclerosis patients were profiled by high-throughput TCR beta sequencing. Multiple sclerosis controls were treatment-naive patients with stable or active relapsing-remitting disease fulfilling revised McDonald criteria. CD8+ TEMRA cells were enriched by FACS, while bulk CD8+ and CD4+ T cells were purified by magnetic negative isolation. Blood was collected in EDTA tubes and processed within 24 hours, with PBMCs isolated through density gradient centrifugation. PBMCs intended for TCR sequencing were frozen in liquid nitrogen and were later thawed in a 37 degrees C water bath. The sorted or isolated CD4+, CD8+ and CD8+ TEMRA cells reached a purity of at least 90%. As concerns this clonotype: What this receptor recognizes is not known. Qualities for individual bases were not recorded, and no much larger clone is one base off.

The sequence is built from TRBV7-9 and TRBJ2-2, and 8 junctional nucleotides match TRBD1. The specimen sequenced was CD4+ T cells from PBMCs. This receptor was identified in a human donor with multiple sclerosis. In nucleotides, the sequence is TGTGCCAGCAGCTCCGACAGGGGGAACACCGGGGAGCTGTTTTTT. This translates into CASSSDRGNTGELFF.